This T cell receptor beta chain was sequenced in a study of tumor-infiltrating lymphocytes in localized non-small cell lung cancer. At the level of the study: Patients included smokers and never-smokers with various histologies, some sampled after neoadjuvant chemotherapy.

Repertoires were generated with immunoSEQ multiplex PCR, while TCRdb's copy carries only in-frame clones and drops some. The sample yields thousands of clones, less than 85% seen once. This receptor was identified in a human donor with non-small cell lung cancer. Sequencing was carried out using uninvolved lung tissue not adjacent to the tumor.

The CDR3 bases are TGTGCCAGCTCCCGGATTGCGGACACCACCCTGAACACTGAAGCTTTCTTT. Its protein is CASSRIADTTLNTEAFF. V gene TRBV18 combines with J gene TRBJ1-1, with TRBD1 as a possible D gene (5 bases). V lost 6 bases to trimming and J lost 0 bases, with 20 bases between them. Germline V gene sequence: CDR1 KGHSH, CDR2 LQKENI. The length of the CDR3 is 17 residues.